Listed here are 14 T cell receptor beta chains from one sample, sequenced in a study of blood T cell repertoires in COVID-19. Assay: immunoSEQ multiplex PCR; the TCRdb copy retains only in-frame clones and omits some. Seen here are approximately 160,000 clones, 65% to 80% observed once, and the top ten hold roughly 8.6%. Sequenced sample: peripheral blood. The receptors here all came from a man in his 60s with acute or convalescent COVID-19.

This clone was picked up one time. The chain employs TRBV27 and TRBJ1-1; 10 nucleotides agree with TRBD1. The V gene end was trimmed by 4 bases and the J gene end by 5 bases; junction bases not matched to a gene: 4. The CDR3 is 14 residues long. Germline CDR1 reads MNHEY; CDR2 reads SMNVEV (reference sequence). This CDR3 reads CASSSRTGGTEAFF. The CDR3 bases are TGTGCCAGCAGTTCCCGGACAGGGGGGACTGAAGCTTTCTTT.

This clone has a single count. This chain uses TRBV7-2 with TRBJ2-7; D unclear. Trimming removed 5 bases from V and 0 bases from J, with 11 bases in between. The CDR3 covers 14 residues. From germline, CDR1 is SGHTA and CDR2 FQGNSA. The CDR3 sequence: CASSPLRSSYEQYF. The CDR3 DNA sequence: TGTGCCAGCAGCCCCTTACGGAGCTCCTACGAGCAGTACTTC.

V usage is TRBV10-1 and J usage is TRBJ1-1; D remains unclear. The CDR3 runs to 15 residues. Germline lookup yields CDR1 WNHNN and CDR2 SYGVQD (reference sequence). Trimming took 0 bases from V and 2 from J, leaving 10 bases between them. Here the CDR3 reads CASSESYSSNTEAFF. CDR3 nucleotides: TGCGCCAGCAGTGAGTCGTACAGTTCAAACACTGAAGCTTTCTTT.

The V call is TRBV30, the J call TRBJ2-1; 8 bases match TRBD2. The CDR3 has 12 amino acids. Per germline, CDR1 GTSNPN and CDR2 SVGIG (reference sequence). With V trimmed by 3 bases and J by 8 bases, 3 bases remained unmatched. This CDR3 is CAWSGGAHEQFF. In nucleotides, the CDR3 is TGTGCCTGGAGCGGGGGGGCCCATGAGCAGTTCTTC.

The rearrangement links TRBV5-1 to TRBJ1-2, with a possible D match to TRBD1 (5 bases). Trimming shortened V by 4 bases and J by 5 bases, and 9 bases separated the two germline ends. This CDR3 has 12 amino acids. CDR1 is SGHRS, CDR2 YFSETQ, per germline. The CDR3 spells CASSPDRYGYTF. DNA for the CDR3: TGCGCCAGCAGCCCCGACAGATATGGCTACACCTTC.

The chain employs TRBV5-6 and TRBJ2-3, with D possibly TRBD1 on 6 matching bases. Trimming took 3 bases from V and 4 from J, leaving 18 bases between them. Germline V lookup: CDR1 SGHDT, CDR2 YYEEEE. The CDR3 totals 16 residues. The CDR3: CASSSVDSLSPDTQYF. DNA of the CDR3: TGTGCCAGCAGCTCGGTGGACAGTCTCTCACCAGATACGCAGTATTTT. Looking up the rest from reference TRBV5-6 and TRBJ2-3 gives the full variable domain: DAGVTQSPTHLIKTRGQQVTLRCSPKSGHDTVSWYQQALGQGPQFIFQYYEEEERQRGNFPDRFSGHQFPNYSSELNVNALLLGDSALYLCASSSVDSLSPDTQYFGPGTRLTVL.

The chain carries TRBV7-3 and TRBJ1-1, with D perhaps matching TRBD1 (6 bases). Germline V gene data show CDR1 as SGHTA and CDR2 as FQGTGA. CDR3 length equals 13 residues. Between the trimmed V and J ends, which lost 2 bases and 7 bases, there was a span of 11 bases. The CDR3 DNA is TGTGCCAGCAGCTTACAGGGGTGGGGTGAAGCTTTCTTT. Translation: CASSLQGWGEAFF.

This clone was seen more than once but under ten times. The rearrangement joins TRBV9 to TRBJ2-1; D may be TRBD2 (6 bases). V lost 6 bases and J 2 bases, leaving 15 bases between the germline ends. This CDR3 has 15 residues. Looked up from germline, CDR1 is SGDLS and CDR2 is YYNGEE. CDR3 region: CASTWGGDAYNEQFF. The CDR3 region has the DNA TGTGCCAGCACCTGGGGCGGGGACGCCTACAATGAGCAGTTCTTC.

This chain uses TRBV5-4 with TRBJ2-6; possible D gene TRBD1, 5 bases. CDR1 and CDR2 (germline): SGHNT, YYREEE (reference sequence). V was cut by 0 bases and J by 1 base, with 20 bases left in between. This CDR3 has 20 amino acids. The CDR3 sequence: CASSLALGAGFLSGANVLTF. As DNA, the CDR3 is TGTGCCAGCAGCTTGGCCCTTGGGGCAGGGTTCCTTTCTGGGGCCAACGTCCTGACTTTC.

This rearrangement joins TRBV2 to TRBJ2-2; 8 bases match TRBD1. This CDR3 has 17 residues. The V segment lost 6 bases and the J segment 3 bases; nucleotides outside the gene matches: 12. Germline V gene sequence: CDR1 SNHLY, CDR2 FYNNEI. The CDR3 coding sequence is TGTGCCAGCAGACACGGACAGGGAATTTCGGACACCGGGGAGCTGTTTTTT. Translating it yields CASRHGQGISDTGELFF.

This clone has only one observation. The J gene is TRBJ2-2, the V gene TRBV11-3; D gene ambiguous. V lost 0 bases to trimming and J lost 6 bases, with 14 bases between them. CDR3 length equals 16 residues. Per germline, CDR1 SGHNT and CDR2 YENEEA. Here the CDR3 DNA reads TGTGCCAGCAGCTTAGACAGGCTCCAGTTTCCCGGGGAGCTGTTTTTT. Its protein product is CASSLDRLQFPGELFF.

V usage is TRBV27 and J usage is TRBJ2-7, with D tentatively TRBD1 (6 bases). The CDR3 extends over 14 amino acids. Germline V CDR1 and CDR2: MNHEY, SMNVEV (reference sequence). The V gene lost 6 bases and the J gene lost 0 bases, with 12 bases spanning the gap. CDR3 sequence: CASSRHRDSYEQYF. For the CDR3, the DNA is TGTGCCAGCAGCCGCCACAGGGACTCCTACGAGCAGTACTTC.

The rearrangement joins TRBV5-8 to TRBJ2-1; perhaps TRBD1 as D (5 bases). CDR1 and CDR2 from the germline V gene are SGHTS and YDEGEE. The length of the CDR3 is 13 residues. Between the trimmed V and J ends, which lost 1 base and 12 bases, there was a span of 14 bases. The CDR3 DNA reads TGTGCCAGCAGCTTGATAGGACACCCGCGGCAGTTCTTC. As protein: CASSLIGHPRQFF. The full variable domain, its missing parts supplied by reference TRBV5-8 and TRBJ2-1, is EAGVTQSPTHLIKTRGQQATLRCSPISGHTSVYWYQQALGLGLQFLLWYDEGEERNRGNFPPRFSGRQFPNYSSELNVNALELEDSALYLCASSLIGHPRQFFGPGTRLTVL.

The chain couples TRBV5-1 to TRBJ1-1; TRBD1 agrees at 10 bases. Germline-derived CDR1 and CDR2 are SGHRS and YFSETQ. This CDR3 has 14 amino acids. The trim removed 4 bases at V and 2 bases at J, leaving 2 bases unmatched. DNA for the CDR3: TGCGCCAGCAGCCCGACAGGGGGCAACACTGAAGCTTTCTTT. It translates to CASSPTGGNTEAFF.